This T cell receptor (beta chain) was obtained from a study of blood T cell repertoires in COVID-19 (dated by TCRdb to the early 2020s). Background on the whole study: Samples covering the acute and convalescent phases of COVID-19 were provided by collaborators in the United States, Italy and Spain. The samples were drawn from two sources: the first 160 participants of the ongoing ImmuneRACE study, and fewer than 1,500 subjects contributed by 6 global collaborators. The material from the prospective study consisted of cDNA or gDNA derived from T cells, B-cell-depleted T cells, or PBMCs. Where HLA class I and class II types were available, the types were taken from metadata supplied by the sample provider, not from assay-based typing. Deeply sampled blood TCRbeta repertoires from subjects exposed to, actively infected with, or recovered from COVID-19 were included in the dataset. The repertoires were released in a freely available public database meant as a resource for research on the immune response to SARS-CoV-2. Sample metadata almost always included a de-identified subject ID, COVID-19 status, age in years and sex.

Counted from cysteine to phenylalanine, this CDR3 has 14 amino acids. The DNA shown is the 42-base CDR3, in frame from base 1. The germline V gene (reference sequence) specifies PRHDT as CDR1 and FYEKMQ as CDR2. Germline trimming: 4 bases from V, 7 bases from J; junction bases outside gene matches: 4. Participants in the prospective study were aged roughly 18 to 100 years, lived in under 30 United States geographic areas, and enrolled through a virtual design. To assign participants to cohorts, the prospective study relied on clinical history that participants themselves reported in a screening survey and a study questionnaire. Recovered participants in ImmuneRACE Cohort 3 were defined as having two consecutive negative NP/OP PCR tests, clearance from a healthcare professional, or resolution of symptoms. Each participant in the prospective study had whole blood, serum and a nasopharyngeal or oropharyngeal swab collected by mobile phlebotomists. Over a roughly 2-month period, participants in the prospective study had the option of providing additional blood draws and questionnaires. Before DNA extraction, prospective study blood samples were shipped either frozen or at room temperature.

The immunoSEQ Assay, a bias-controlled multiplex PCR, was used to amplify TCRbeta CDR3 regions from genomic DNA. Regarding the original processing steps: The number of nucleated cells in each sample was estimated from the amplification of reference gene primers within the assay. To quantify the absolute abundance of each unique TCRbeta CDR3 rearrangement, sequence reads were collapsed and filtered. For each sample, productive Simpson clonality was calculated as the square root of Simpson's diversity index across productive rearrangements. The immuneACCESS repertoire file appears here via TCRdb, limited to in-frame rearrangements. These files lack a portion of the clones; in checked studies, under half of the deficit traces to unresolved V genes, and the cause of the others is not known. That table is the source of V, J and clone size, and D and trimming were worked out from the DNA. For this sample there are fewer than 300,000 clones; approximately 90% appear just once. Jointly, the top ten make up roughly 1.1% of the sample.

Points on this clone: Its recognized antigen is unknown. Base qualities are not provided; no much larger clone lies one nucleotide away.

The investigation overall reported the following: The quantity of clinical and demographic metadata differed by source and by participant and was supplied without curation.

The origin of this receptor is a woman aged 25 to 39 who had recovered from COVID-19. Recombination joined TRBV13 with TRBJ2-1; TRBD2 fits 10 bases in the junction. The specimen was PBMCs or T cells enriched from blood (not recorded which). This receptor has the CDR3 CASSSPSGSNEQFF. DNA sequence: TGTGCCAGCAGCTCACCTAGCGGGAGTAATGAGCAGTTCTTC.